The T cell receptor (beta chain) under discussion was sequenced for a study of T-cell memory formation after mild COVID-19. Study-wide context: Among the donors, TCR clusters were largely specific to each donor.

The V end lost 4 bases, the J end lost 0 bases, and 4 bases lay between the germline ends. This CDR3 is built from 13 residues. CDR1 LNHDA and CDR2 SQIVND come from the germline V gene (reference sequence). MiXCR was run by TCRdb on the 5' RACE reads, yielding one entry per CDR3 protein. Here the sample spans 170,000 or so distinct CDR3 sequences, about a fifth being singletons. This clonotype was seen more than once but under ten times. The rearrangement links TRBV19 to TRBJ2-1; D is undetermined. Sequencing was carried out using PBMCs or a T cell subset sorted from them (not recorded which). This receptor was identified in an adult woman who had mild COVID-19 (a few samples of this study predate the infection). Cell type and time point are not known. The CDR3 DNA reads TGTGCCAGTAGTAGAGACTCCTACAATGAGCAGTTCTTC. Amino acid sequence: CASSRDSYNEQFF.